A single sample is the source of the 12 T cell receptor beta chains below, sequenced in a study of T cells in Graves' hyperthyroidism and ophthalmopathy. Amplification yielded TCR beta CDR3 regions, with RNA transcripts as the source. The TCR CDR3 first-round RT-PCR relied on the HTBI primer set. TCRdb recomputed calls from the multiplex PCR reads with MiXCR, one row per CDR3 protein. The sample includes about 400,000 distinct CDR3 sequences, 15% seen only once; the top ten take about 31%. The sequencing sample was made of blood. The receptors stem from a woman in her thirties with Graves' hyperthyroidism.

Comment on this clonotype: A read error is possible here, since a much larger clone lies one base away. The chain has TRBV20-1 and TRBJ2-2; 10 bases are a match to TRBD1. From germline, CDR1 is DFQATT and CDR2 SNEGSKA (reference sequence). The J segment lost 6 bases and the V segment lost 7 bases, leaving 5 bases of the junction unmatched. CDR3 length: 13 residues. For the CDR3, the DNA is TGCAGTGTGGGACAGGGGACCTCCGGGGAGCTGTTTTTT. Translating it yields CSVGQGTSGELFF.

The table lists this clonotype with a few counts. The chain is built from TRBV7-2 and TRBJ1-1; D remains ambiguous. In germline, CDR1 is SGHTA, CDR2 FQGNSA. The CDR3 runs to 14 residues. Trimming pared 1 base from V and 6 bases from J, leaving 12 bases between. CDR3 protein: CASSLGAASSEAFF. DNA for the CDR3: TGTGCCAGCAGCTTAGGCGCGGCTAGCTCTGAAGCTTTCTTT.

This clonotype appeared a few times. This chain connects TRBV3-1 to TRBJ2-5, with D perhaps matching TRBD1 or TRBD2 (6 bases each). The CDR3 sequence is 16 residues long. Germline V gene data show CDR1 as LGHDT and CDR2 as YNNKEL (reference sequence). V lost 0 bases and J 3 bases, leaving 14 bases between the germline ends. The CDR3 loop is CASSQDTGAGEETQYF. For the CDR3, the DNA is TGTGCCAGCAGCCAAGATACGGGGGCAGGGGAAGAGACCCAGTACTTC.

This chain uses TRBV10-1 with TRBJ2-1; D uncertain. CDR3 length: 12 residues. Trimming cost V 2 bases and J 8 bases, with 7 bases left between them. The germline V gene encodes CDR1 WNHNN and CDR2 SYGVQD (reference sequence). CDR3 protein: CASSEVIYEQFF. CDR3 DNA sequence: TGCGCCAGCAGTGAGGTGATTTATGAGCAGTTCTTC.

This clonotype was recorded many times. The chain carries TRBV24-1 and TRBJ1-1; D unresolved. The CDR3 covers 13 residues. Germline CDR1 reads KGHDR; CDR2 reads SFDVKD. The ends were cut back, 8 bases at V and 0 bases at J, with 9 bases in the middle. The CDR3 reads CATMGNLNTEAFF. CDR3 sequence (DNA): TGTGCCACCATGGGAAACTTGAACACTGAAGCTTTCTTT.

In its sample, this clonotype was seen many times. CDR3 residues: CASSSRTSGETQYF. CDR3 DNA: TGTGCCAGCAGTTCCCGGACTAGCGGAGAGACCCAGTACTTC. The chain carries TRBV28 and TRBJ2-5; 10 nucleotides agree with TRBD2. The CDR3 runs to 14 residues. V lost 4 bases, J lost 4 bases, and 3 bases stayed unmatched. Germline CDR1 is MDHEN and CDR2 is SYDVKM.

This clonotype occurred many times. The V and J genes are TRBV19 and TRBJ1-5; D is undetermined. The ends were cut back, 4 bases at V and 0 bases at J, with 4 bases in the middle. The CDR3 totals 13 residues. Germline lookup yields CDR1 LNHDA and CDR2 SQIVND (reference sequence). The CDR3 region is CASSRVSNQPQHF. CDR3 coding DNA: TGTGCCAGTAGTAGGGTTAGCAATCAGCCCCAGCATTTT.

The CDR3 spells CASSLDGTGGADNEQFF. In nucleotides, the CDR3 is TGCGCCAGCAGCTTGGACGGGACAGGGGGTGCGGACAATGAGCAGTTCTTC. The genes are TRBV5-1 and TRBJ2-1, with 11 bases lining up with TRBD1. Germline trimming cut 0 bases from V and 5 bases from J; bases unmatched to any gene: 7. This CDR3 has 17 amino acids. Germline CDR1 SGHRS, CDR2 YFSETQ.

This clonotype has ten or more counts. The chain carries TRBV2 and TRBJ2-1; 7 positions match TRBD1. The CDR3 extends over 13 amino acids. Germline CDR1 and CDR2: SNHLY and FYNNEI. Trimming cost V 7 bases and J 5 bases; bases outside gene matches: 5. The CDR3 sequence: CASTQDRNNEQFF. The CDR3 DNA reads as TGTGCCAGCACCCAGGACAGGAACAATGAGCAGTTCTTC.

The chain combines TRBV9 with TRBJ2-7; 8 positions agree with TRBD1. Losses at the gene ends were 3 bases for V and 2 bases for J; bases not matched to a gene: 10. In germline, CDR1 is SGDLS, CDR2 YYNGEE. CDR3 length: 16 amino acids. CDR3: CASSDRGTGGTYEQYF. In DNA, the CDR3 is TGTGCCAGCAGCGACCGAGGGACAGGAGGAACCTACGAGCAGTACTTC.

The rearrangement links TRBV20-1 to TRBJ2-3, with D possibly called TRBD1 or TRBD2 (5 bases each). Germline lookup yields CDR1 DFQATT and CDR2 SNEGSKA (reference sequence). Trimming shortened V by 5 bases and J by 4 bases, and 19 bases separated the two germline ends. The length of the CDR3 is 15 residues. The CDR3 protein is CSAEGSGTEADTQYF. The CDR3 DNA reads as TGCAGTGCTGAAGGGTCCGGGACCGAGGCAGATACGCAGTATTTT.

The chain has TRBV5-1 and TRBJ2-1; D assignment may be TRBD1 or TRBD2 (6 bases each). Germline V gene sequence: CDR1 SGHRS, CDR2 YFSETQ. The CDR3 consists of 15 residues. V gave up 5 bases and J gave up 4 bases, with 16 bases separating them. The CDR3 DNA is TGCGCCAGCAGACGGGGGCAGGGCGAGTACAATGAGCAGTTCTTC. This encodes CASRRGQGEYNEQFF.